The 15 T cell receptor beta chains listed next were all sequenced from one sample in a study of patients and donors after allogeneic stem cell transplantation. TCRdb recomputed calls from the RT-PCR reads with MiXCR, one row per CDR3 protein. The data hold some 230,000 distinct CDR3 sequences, with around an eighth observed a single time. Sequenced input: blood, either unsorted or a sorted T cell fraction (not recorded which). The source is a human donor who was either an allogeneic HSCT recipient or a stem cell or donor lymphocyte infusion donor (not recorded which). It is not recorded whose cells these are; they may come from a transplant donor.

This clonotype has just a few counts. V is TRBV12-3 or TRBV12-4 and J is TRBJ1-6; D is undetermined. The ends were cut back, 5 bases at V and 7 bases at J, with 9 bases in the middle. CDR3 length: 13 residues. Here the CDR3 reads CASSPRRNSPLHF. CDR3 in DNA: TGTGCCAGCAGTCCGCGAAGAAATTCACCCCTCCACTTT.

This clonotype was observed many times. This sequence joins TRBV7-9 and TRBJ2-4; the match to TRBD2 covers 9 bases. Germline V CDR1 and CDR2: SEHNR, FQNEAQ (reference sequence). The CDR3 is 17 residues long. J was trimmed by 6 bases and V by 0 bases; bases with no gene match: 9. The CDR3 coding sequence is TGTGCCAGCAGCTTAGCGGGACTAGCTGGGAAGTTAAACATTCAGTACTTC. This encodes CASSLAGLAGKLNIQYF.

As to this clonotype: This likely comes from a read error, as the CDR3 has no conserved phenylalanine or tryptophan at its end. J is TRBJ1-1 and V is TRBV14; D not certain. Germline V gene sequence: CDR1 SGHDN, CDR2 FVKESK. This CDR3 is 13 amino acids long. V gave up 1 base and J gave up 1 base, with 4 bases separating them. CDR3 in amino acids: CASSQAENTEAFY. The DNA for the CDR3 is TGTGCCAGCAGCCAAGCAGAGAACACTGAAGCTTTCTAT.

In this sample, this clonotype turned up many times. The chain is built from TRBV5-4 and TRBJ2-5; 12 bases map to TRBD1. The CDR3 spans 16 residues. CDR1 is SGHNT, CDR2 YYREEE, per germline (reference sequence). V lost 2 bases to trimming and J lost 5 bases; unmatched junction nucleotides: 7. CDR3: CASSLGTGGHGETQYF. DNA of the CDR3: TGTGCCAGCAGCTTAGGGACAGGGGGCCACGGTGAGACCCAGTACTTC. The complete variable domain, with remaining parts taken from reference TRBV5-4 and TRBJ2-5, reads ETGVTQSPTHLIKTRGQQVTLRCSSQSGHNTVSWYQQALGQGPQFIFQYYREEENGRGNFPPRFSGLQFPNYSSELNVNALELDDSALYLCASSLGTGGHGETQYFGPGTRLLVL.

The gene calls are TRBV5-6 and TRBJ1-5; possible D gene TRBD1, 5 bases. Germline V gene data show CDR1 as SGHDT and CDR2 as YYEEEE. V shed 2 bases and J shed 5 bases, with 14 bases lying between them. The CDR3 runs to 15 residues. CDR3 coding DNA: TGTGCCAGCAGCTTCCTCACAGTGGGGGATCAGCCCCAGCATTTT. Its translation: CASSFLTVGDQPQHF.

V and J are TRBV5-1 and TRBJ2-7; no clear D. The CDR3 is 15 residues long. Deletions cut 0 bases from V and 4 bases from J, with 14 bases between. Germline values: CDR1 SGHRS, CDR2 YFSETQ. In DNA form, the CDR3 reads TGCGCCAGCAGCTTGGCGAGTGCGTCTCTTTACGAGCAGTACTTC. It is translated as CASSLASASLYEQYF.

This chain links TRBV20-1 with TRBJ2-3, with 9 bases fitting TRBD1. This CDR3 is built from 18 residues. CDR1 DFQATT and CDR2 SNEGSKA come from the germline V gene (reference sequence). After removal of 3 bases from V and 3 bases from J, the junction contained 16 bases not matched to a gene. The CDR3 DNA is TGCAGTGCTAGGAATATCGGGCCGGGACAGGGTAGGACAGATACGCAGTATTTT. It specifies CSARNIGPGQGRTDTQYF.

As concerns this clonotype: Possible read error: a much larger clone is one base away. The chain uses TRBV24-1 and TRBJ1-1, with D perhaps TRBD1 (5 bases). There are 16 residues in the CDR3. Germline values: CDR1 KGHDR, CDR2 SFDVKD. Trimming shortened V by 0 bases and J by 4 bases, and 14 bases separated the two germline ends. CDR3 nucleotides: TGTGCCACCAGTGATTTGGGGACGGGATCGAGCACTGAAGCTTTCTTT. Translating gives CATSDLGTGSSTEAFF.

In this sample, this clonotype turned up a few times. Here the CDR3 reads CASSPPVGYEQYF. The DNA of the CDR3 is TGTGCCAGCAGCCCCCCCGTGGGGTACGAGCAGTACTTC. This sequence joins TRBV7-8 and TRBJ2-7; no clear D. Germline loops: CDR1 SGHVS, CDR2 FQNEAQ. The length of the CDR3 is 13 residues. The germline V and J ends were trimmed by 5 bases and 4 bases, with 12 bases remaining between them.

This clonotype was found a few times. V and J are TRBV20-1 and TRBJ2-1, with D perhaps matching TRBD2 (6 bases). This CDR3 has 15 residues. V lost 5 bases, J lost 1 base, and 15 bases lay in between. Germline V lookup: CDR1 DFQATT, CDR2 SNEGSKA (reference sequence). CDR3 DNA: TGCAGTGCTCATCCTTCCAGCGGGTCCTACAATGAGCAGTTCTTC. Translated: CSAHPSSGSYNEQFF.

This clonotype was counted between two and nine times. J is TRBJ2-7 and V is TRBV6-1; 10 nucleotides align to TRBD1. CDR3 size: 15 residues. Germline CDR1 is MNHNS and CDR2 is SASEGT. V lost 1 base, J lost 0 bases, and 0 bases stayed unmatched. The CDR3 DNA reads TGTGCCAGCAGTGAAGGGACAGGGGGCTCCTACGAGCAGTACTTC. It codes for CASSEGTGGSYEQYF.

In this sample, this clonotype turned up a few times. CDR3 sequence: CASSRPDVNTEAFF. The DNA of the CDR3 is TGCGCCAGCAGCAGGCCCGATGTGAACACTGAAGCTTTCTTT. The chain carries TRBV5-1 and TRBJ1-1; D gene unclear. Germline assignment: CDR1 SGHRS and CDR2 YFSETQ. Trimming removed 4 bases at V and 0 bases at J, with 10 bases between. The CDR3 spans 14 residues. The whole variable domain, remainder taken from reference TRBV5-1 and TRBJ1-1, is KAGVTQTPRYLIKTRGQQVTLSCSPISGHRSVSWYQQTPGQGLQFLFEYFSETQRNKGNFPGRFSGRQFSNSRSEMNVSTLELGDSALYLCASSRPDVNTEAFFGQGTRLTVV.

This rearrangement joins TRBV9 to TRBJ1-6, with a weak D call TRBD1 (5 bases). The CDR3 has 13 amino acids. Germline-derived CDR1 and CDR2 are SGDLS and YYNGEE. Trimming took off 4 bases at V and 13 bases at J, with 15 bases between the two ends. Written as DNA, the CDR3 is TGTGCCAGCAGCCTAGAAACAGGTCGGCCCCTCCACTTT. This sequence encodes CASSLETGRPLHF.

The chain couples TRBV12-3 or TRBV12-4 to TRBJ2-7, with D possibly being TRBD1 (5 bases). V was shortened by 3 bases and J by 6 bases, with 15 bases between the two germline ends. CDR3 length: 14 amino acids. CDR3 in DNA: TGTGCCAGCAGTTTTGTGGCCCAACAGGCCGAGCAGTACTTC. Its translation is CASSFVAQQAEQYF.

This clonotype was counted many times. The CDR3 reads CASSRKGTSGYNEQFF. DNA of the CDR3: TGTGCCAGCAGCCGCAAGGGGACTAGCGGGTACAATGAGCAGTTCTTC. The chain uses TRBV7-2 and TRBJ2-1; 12 nucleotides match TRBD2. The CDR3 covers 16 residues. Germline V gene data show CDR1 as SGHTA and CDR2 as FQGNSA. The J segment lost 4 bases and the V segment lost 5 bases, leaving 6 bases of the junction unmatched.